The T cell receptor beta chain described here comes from a study of blood T cell repertoires in COVID-19. Study-level information: The United States, Italy and Spain provided the acute and convalescent COVID-19 samples.

Up to 2 weeks before entering the study, exposed participants had met a COVID-19 case. Per germline, CDR1 LNHDA and CDR2 SQIVND (reference sequence). The CDR3 has 13 amino acids. The germline V and J ends were trimmed by 6 bases and 1 base, with 7 bases remaining between them. TCRdb's table, derived via immunoSEQ multiplex PCR, lists solely in-frame clones and lacks some. The sample has 230,000 or so clones; more than 75% are singletons. This chain connects TRBV19 to TRBJ2-1; D possibly corresponds to TRBD1 (6 bases). The receptor was isolated from a woman in her forties or fifties who had been exposed to COVID-19. The sequencing input was PBMCs or T cells enriched from blood (not recorded which). The CDR3 protein is CASSRGSYNEQFF. CDR3 DNA sequence: TGTGCCAGTAGCAGGGGATCCTACAATGAGCAGTTCTTC.